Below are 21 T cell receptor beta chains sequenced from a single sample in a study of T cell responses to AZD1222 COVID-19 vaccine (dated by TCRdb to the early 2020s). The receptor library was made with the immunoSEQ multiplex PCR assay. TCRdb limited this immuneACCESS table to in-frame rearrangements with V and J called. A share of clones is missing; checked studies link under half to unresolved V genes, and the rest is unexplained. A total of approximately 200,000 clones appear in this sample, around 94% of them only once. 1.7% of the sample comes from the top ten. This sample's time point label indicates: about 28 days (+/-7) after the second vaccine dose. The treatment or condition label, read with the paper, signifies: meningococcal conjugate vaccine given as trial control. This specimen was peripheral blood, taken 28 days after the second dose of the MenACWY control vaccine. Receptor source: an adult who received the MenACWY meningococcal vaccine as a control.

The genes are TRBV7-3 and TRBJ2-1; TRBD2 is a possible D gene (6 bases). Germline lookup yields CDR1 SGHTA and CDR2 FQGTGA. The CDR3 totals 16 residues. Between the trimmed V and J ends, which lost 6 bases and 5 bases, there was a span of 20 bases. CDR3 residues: CASSFTDYESDNEQFF. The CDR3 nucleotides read TGTGCCAGCAGTTTTACGGACTATGAGTCCGACAATGAGCAGTTCTTC.

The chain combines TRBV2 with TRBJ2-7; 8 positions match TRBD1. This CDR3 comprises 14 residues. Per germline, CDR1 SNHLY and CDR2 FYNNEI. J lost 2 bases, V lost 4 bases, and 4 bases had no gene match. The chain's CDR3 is CASSGGQAAYEQYF. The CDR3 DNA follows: TGTGCCAGCAGTGGGGGACAGGCGGCCTACGAGCAGTACTTC. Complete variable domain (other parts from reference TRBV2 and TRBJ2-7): EPEVTQTPSHQVTQMGQEVILRCVPISNHLYFYWYRQILGQKVEFLVSFYNNEISEKSEIFDDQFSVERPDGSNFTLKIRSTKLEDSAMYFCASSGGQAAYEQYFGPGTRLTVT.

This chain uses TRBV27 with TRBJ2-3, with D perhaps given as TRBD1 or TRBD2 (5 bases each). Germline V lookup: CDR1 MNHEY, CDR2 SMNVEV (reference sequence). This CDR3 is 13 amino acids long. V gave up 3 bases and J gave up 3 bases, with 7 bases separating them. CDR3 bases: TGTGCCAGCAGTTTGGGGGTTACAGATACGCAGTATTTT. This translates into CASSLGVTDTQYF.

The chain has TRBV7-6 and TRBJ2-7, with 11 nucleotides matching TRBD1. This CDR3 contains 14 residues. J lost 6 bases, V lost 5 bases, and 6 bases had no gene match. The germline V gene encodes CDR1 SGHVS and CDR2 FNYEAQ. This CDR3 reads CASSPGTGGAEQYF. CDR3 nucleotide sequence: TGTGCCAGCAGCCCCGGGACAGGGGGAGCCGAGCAGTACTTC.

The CDR3 DNA reads as TGTGCCAGCAGCTTGAATGTGGGCAGGGGGTCCTACAATGAGCAGTTCTTC. Amino acid sequence: CASSLNVGRGSYNEQFF. The chain recombines TRBV5-8 with TRBJ2-1, with 7 bases aligning to TRBD1. The CDR3 runs to 17 residues. CDR1 and CDR2 from the germline V gene are SGHTS and YDEGEE. The V and J ends lost 1 base and 1 base, in that order; junction bases with no gene match: 8.

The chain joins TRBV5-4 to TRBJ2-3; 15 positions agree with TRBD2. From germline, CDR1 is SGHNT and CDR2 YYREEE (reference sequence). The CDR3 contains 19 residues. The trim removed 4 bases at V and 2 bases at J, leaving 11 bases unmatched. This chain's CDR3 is CASSGGLAGGRGVTDTQYF. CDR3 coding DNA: TGTGCCAGCAGCGGAGGACTAGCGGGAGGGCGAGGGGTCACAGATACGCAGTATTTT.

As DNA, the CDR3 is TGTGCCACCTCAAGGGGGGCTACTAGCGGGAGGGCCTATATAGTTAATGAGCAGTTCTTC. Translation: CATSRGATSGRAYIVNEQFF. This chain links TRBV28 with TRBJ2-1; 13 bases match TRBD2. The CDR3 runs 20 residues. From germline, CDR1 is MDHEN and CDR2 SYDVKM. The V and J ends lost 10 bases and 7 bases, in that order; junction bases with no gene match: 25.

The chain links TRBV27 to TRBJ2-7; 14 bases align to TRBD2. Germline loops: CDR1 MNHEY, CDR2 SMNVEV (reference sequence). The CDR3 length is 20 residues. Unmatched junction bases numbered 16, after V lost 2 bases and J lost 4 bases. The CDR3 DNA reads TGTGCCAGCAGTTTAACCTGGGTCGGGACTAGCGGGAGACCTTTATACGAGCAGTACTTC. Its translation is CASSLTWVGTSGRPLYEQYF.

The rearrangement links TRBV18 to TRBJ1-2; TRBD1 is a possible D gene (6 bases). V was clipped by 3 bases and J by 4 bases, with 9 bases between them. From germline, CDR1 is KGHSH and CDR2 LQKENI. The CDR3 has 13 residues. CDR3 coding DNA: TGTGCCAGCTCACCTGACAGGCTCTATGGCTACACCTTC. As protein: CASSPDRLYGYTF.

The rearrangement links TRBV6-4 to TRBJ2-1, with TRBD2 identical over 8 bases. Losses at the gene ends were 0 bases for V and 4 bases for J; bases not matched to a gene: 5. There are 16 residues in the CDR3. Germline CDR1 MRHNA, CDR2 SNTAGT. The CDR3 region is CASSDSAGVGYNEQFF. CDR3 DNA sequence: TGTGCCAGCAGTGACTCAGCGGGAGTTGGTTACAATGAGCAGTTCTTC.

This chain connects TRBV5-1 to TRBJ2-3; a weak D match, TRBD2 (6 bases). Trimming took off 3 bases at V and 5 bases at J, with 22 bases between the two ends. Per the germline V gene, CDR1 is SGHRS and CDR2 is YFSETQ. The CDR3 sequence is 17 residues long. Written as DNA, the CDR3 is TGCGCCAGCAGCTCCATGGGCGGGACTCTGGCCGAAGATACGCAGTATTTT. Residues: CASSSMGGTLAEDTQYF. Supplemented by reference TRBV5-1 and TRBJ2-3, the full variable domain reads KAGVTQTPRYLIKTRGQQVTLSCSPISGHRSVSWYQQTPGQGLQFLFEYFSETQRNKGNFPGRFSGRQFSNSRSEMNVSTLELGDSALYLCASSSMGGTLAEDTQYFGPGTRLTVL.

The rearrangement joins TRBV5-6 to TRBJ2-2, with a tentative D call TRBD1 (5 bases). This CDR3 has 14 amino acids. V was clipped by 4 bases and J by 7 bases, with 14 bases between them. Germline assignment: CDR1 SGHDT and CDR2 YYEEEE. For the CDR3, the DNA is TGTGCCAGCAGCCCCGACGCAGACAGCGGGGAGCTGTTTTTT. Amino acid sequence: CASSPDADSGELFF.

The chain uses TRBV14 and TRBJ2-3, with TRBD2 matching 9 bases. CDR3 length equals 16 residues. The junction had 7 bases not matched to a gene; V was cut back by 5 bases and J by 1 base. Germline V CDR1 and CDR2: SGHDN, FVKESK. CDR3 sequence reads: CASSSAGLARTDTQYF. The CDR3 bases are TGTGCCAGCAGCTCCGCCGGACTAGCGCGCACAGATACGCAGTATTTT. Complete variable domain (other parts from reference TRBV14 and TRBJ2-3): EAGVTQFPSHSVIEKGQTVTLRCDPISGHDNLYWYRRVMGKEIKFLLHFVKESKQDESGMPNNRFLAERTGGTYSTLKVQPAELEDSGVYFCASSSAGLARTDTQYFGPGTRLTVL.

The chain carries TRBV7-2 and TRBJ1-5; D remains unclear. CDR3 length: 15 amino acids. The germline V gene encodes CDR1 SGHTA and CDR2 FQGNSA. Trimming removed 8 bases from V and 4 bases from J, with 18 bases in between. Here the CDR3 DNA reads TGTGCCAGCCCCAGGAGGGCCGATCAAAATCAGCCCCAGCATTTT. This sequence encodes CASPRRADQNQPQHF.

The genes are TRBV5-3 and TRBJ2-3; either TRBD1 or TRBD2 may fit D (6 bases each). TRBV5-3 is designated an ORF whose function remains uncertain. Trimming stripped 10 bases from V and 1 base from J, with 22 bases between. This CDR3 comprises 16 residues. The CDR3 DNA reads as TGTGCCTCCGGCCCAAGGGGGGTCCCCCGCACAGATACGCAGTATTTT. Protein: CASGPRGVPRTDTQYF.

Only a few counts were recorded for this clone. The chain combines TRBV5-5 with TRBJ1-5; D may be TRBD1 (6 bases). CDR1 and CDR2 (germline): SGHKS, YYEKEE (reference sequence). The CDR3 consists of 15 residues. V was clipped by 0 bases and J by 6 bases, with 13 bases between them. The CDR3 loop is CASSLDRVKFQPQHF. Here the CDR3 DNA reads TGTGCCAGCAGCTTGGACAGGGTAAAGTTTCAGCCCCAGCATTTT.

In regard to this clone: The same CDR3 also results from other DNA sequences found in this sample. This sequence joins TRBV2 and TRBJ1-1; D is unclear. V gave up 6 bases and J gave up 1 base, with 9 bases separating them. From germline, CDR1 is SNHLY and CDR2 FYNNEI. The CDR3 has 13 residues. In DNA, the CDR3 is TGTGCCAGCAGCGACGAACCGAACACTGAAGCTTTCTTT. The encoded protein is CASSDEPNTEAFF. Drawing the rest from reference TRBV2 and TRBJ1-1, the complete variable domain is EPEVTQTPSHQVTQMGQEVILRCVPISNHLYFYWYRQILGQKVEFLVSFYNNEISEKSEIFDDQFSVERPDGSNFTLKIRSTKLEDSAMYFCASSDEPNTEAFFGQGTRLTVV.

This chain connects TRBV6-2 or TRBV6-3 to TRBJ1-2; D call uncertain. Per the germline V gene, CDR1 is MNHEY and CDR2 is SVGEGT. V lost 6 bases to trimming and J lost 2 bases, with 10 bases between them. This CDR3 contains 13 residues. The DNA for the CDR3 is TGTGCCAGCAGCAAGCAGGAGAACTATGGCTACACCTTC. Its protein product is CASSKQENYGYTF.

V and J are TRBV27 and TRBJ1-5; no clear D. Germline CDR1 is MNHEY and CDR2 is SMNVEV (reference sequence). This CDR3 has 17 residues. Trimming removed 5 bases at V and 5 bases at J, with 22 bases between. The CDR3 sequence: CASSPDGKKDRDQPQHF. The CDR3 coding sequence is TGTGCCAGCAGTCCGGACGGAAAGAAAGATAGGGATCAGCCCCAGCATTTT.

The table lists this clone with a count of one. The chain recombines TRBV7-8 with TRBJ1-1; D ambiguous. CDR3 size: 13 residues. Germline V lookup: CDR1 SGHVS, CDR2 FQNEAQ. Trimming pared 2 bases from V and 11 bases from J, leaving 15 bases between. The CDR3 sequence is CASSLSAAGRAFF. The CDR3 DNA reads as TGTGCCAGCAGCTTAAGTGCGGCAGGAAGGGCTTTCTTT.

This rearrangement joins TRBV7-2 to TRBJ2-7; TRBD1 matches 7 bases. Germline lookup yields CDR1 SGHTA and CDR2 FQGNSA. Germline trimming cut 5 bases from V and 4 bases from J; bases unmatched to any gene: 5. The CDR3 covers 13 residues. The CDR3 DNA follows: TGTGCCAGCAGCGCCGGGACAGAATACGAGCAGTACTTC. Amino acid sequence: CASSAGTEYEQYF.